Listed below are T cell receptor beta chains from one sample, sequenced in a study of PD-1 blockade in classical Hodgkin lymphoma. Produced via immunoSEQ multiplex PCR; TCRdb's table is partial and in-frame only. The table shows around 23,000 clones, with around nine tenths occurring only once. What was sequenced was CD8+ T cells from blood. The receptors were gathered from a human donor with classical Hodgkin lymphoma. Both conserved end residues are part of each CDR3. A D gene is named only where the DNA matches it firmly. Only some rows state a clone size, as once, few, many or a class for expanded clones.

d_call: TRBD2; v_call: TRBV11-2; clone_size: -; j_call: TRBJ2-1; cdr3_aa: CASSPGASGWYNEQFF; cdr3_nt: TGTGCCAGCAGCCCAGGGGCTAGCGGGTGGTACAATGAGCAGTTCTTC
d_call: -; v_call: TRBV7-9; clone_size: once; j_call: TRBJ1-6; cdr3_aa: CASRSGSSGQIYNSPLHF; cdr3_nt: TGTGCCAGCAGGTCGGGCTCTTCAGGACAGATTTATAATTCACCCCTCCACTTT
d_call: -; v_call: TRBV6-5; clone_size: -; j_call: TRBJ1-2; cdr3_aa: CASRGSYRLNYGYTF; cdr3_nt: TGTGCCAGCAGGGGATCATACAGGCTTAACTATGGCTACACCTTC
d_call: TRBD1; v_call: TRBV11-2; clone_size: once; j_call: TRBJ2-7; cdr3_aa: CASSSHPTDREYEQYF; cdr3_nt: TGTGCCAGCAGCTCTCACCCTACCGACAGGGAATACGAGCAGTACTTC
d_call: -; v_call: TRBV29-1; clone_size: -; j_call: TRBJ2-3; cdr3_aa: CSVDGGTSSTDTQYF; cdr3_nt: TGCAGCGTTGATGGAGGGACATCTAGCACAGATACGCAGTATTTT
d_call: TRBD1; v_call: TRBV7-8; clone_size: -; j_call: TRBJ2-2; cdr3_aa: CASSPGTAVNTGELFF; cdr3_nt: TGTGCCAGCAGCCCAGGGACAGCCGTTAACACCGGGGAGCTGTTTTTT
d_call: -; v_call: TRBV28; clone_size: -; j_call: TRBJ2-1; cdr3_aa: CASSLISYNEQFF; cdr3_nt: TGTGCCAGCAGTTTGATCTCATACAATGAGCAGTTCTTC
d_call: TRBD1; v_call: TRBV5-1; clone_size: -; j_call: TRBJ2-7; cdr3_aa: CASSWDRVEQYF; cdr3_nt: TGCGCCAGCAGCTGGGACAGGGTTGAGCAGTACTTC
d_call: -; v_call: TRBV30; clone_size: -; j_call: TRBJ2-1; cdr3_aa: CAWSDPPRDEQFF; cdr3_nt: TGTGCCTGGAGTGACCCCCCAAGGGATGAGCAGTTCTTC
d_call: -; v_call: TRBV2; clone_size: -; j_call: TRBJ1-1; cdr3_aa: CASSTRSNTEAFF; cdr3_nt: TGTGCCAGCAGTACACGGAGTAACACTGAAGCTTTCTTT
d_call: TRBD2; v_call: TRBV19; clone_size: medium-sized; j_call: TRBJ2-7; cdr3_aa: CASSMTSGSYDEQYF; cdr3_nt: TGTGCCAGTAGTATGACTAGCGGGAGTTATGACGAGCAGTACTTC
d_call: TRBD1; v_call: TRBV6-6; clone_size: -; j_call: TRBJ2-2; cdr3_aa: CATEAQGPNTGELFF; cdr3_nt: TGTGCCACCGAAGCACAGGGGCCGAACACCGGGGAGCTGTTTTTT
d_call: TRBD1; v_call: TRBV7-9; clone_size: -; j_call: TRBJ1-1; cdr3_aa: CASSPSTGVDTEAFF; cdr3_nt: TGTGCCAGCAGCCCATCGACAGGGGTGGACACTGAAGCTTTCTTT
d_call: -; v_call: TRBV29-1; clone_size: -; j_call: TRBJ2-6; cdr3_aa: CSVKYSGANVLTF; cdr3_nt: TGCAGCGTCAAATACTCTGGGGCCAACGTCCTGACTTTC
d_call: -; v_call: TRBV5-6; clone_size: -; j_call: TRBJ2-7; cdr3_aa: CASSSHVTYEQYF; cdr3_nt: TGTGCCAGCAGCTCGCACGTAACCTACGAGCAGTACTTC
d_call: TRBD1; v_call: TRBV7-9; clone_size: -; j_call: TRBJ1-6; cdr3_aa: CASSLGGRGLLNSPLHF; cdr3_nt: TGTGCCAGCAGCTTGGGGGGCAGGGGGCTTCTGAATTCACCCCTCCACTTT
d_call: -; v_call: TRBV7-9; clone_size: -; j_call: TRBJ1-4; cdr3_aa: CASSPPTGSTTNEKLFF; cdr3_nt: TGTGCCAGCAGCCCCCCAACGGGGTCTACAACTAATGAAAAACTGTTTTTT
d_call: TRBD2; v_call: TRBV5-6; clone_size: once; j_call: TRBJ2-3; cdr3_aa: CASSLREGSDTQYF; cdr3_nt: TGTGCCAGCAGCTTGCGGGAGGGGTCAGATACGCAGTATTTT
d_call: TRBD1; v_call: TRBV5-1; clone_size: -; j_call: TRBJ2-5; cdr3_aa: CASSIAGGQETQYF; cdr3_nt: TGCGCCAGCAGCATCGCAGGGGGCCAAGAGACCCAGTACTTC
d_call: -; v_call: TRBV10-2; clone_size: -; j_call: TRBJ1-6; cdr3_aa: CASSDYSPSERSPLHF; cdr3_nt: TGCGCCAGCAGTGACTACAGCCCTAGTGAGAGGTCACCCCTCCACTTT
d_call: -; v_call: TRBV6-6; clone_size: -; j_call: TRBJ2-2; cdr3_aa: CASTLGRGTGELFF; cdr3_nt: TGTGCCAGCACCCTAGGTCGCGGCACCGGGGAGCTGTTTTTT
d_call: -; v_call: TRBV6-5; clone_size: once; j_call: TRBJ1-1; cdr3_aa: CASSYGRSLNTEAFF; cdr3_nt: TGTGCCAGCAGTTACGGGAGAAGCCTGAACACTGAAGCTTTCTTT
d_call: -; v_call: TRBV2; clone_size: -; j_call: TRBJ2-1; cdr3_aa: CASSDTDSITYNEQFF; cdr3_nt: TGTGCCAGCAGTGATACGGACAGCATTACCTACAATGAGCAGTTCTTC
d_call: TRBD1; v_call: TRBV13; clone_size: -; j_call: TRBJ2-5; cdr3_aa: CASSPDRVGTQYF; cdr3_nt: TGTGCCAGCAGCCCGGACAGGGTAGGGACCCAGTACTTC
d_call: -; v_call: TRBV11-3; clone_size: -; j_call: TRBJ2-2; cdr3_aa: CASSLPSGSPAGELFF; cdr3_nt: TGTGCCAGCAGCTTACCTTCCGGGAGTCCCGCCGGGGAGCTGTTTTTT
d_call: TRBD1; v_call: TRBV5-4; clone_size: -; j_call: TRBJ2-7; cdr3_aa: CASSFGQGNYEQYF; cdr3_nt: TGTGCCAGCAGCTTTGGACAGGGGAATTACGAGCAGTACTTC
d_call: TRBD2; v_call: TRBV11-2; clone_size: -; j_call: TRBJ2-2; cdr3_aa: CASSLPTSGSITGELFF; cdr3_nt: TGTGCCAGCAGCTTACCCACTAGCGGGAGTATCACCGGGGAGCTGTTTTTT
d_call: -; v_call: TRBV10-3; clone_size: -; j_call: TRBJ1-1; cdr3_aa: CAISSGVLQLMNTEAFF; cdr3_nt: TGTGCCATCAGTTCAGGGGTCCTACAGCTAATGAACACTGAAGCTTTCTTT
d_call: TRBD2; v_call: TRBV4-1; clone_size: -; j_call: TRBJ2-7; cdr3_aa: CASSPGLAGGAQYF; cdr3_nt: TGCGCCAGCAGCCCAGGACTAGCGGGAGGGGCGCAGTACTTC
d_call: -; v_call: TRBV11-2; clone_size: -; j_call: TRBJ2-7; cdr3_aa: CASSLEGSSYEQYF; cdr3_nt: TGTGCCAGCAGCTTAGAAGGCAGCTCCTACGAGCAGTACTTC
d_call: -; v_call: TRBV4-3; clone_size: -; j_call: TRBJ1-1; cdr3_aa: CASSQDGGKMNTEAFF; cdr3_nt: TGCGCCAGCAGCCAAGATGGCGGAAAAATGAACACTGAAGCTTTCTTT
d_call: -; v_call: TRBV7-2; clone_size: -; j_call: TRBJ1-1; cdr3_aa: CASSLSPGNTEAFF; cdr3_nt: TGTGCCAGCAGCTTAAGCCCGGGTAACACTGAAGCTTTCTTT
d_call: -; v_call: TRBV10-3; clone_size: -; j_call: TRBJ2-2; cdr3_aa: CAISESRWTSNTGELFF; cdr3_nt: TGTGCCATCAGTGAGTCTCGCTGGACATCGAACACCGGGGAGCTGTTTTTT
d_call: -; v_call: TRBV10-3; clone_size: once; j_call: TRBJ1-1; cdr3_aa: CAISEGVYEAFF; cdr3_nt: TGTGCCATCAGTGAGGGGGTCTATGAAGCTTTCTTT
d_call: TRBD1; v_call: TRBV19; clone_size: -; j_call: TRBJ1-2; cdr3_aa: CASSEAGGSYGYTF; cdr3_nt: TGTGCCAGTAGTGAGGCAGGGGGCAGCTATGGCTACACCTTC
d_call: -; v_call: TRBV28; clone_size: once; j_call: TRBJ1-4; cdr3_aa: CASSLFPGVGEKLFF; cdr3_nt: TGTGCCAGCAGTTTGTTTCCGGGGGTTGGGGAAAAACTGTTTTTT
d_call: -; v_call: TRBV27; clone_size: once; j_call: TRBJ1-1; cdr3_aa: CASSLTYNTEAFF; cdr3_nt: TGTGCCAGCAGTTTAACTTACAACACTGAAGCTTTCTTT
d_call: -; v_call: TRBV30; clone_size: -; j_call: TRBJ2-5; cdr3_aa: CAWSVGSVKTQYF; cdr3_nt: TGTGCCTGGAGTGTAGGTTCGGTGAAGACCCAGTACTTC
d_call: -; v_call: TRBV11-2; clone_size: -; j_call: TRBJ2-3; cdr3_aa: CASSRHTTDTQYF; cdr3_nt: TGTGCCAGCAGCCGTCACACCACAGATACGCAGTATTTT
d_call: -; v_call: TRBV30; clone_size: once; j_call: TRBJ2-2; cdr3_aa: CAWSARIISTGELFF; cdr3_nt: TGTGCCTGGAGTGCCCGGATTATTAGCACCGGGGAGCTGTTTTTT
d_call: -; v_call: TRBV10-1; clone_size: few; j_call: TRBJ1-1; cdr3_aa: CASSESVDTEAFF; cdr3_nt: TGCGCCAGCAGTGAATCCGTGGACACTGAAGCTTTCTTT
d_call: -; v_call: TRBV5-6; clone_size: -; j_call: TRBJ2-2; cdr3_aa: CASSLLRRQENTGELFF; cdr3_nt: TGTGCCAGCAGCTTGCTTCGTCGCCAGGAGAACACCGGGGAGCTGTTTTTT
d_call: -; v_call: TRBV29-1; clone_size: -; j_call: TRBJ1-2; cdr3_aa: CSVDTAYGYTF; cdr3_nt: TGCAGCGTTGACACAGCTTATGGCTACACCTTC
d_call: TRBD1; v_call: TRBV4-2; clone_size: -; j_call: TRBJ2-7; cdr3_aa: CASSLPTGDVHEQYF; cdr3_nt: TGTGCCAGCAGCTTACCCACAGGGGACGTCCACGAGCAGTACTTC
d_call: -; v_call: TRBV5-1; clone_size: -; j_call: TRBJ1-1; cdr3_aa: CASSLLGGANTEAFF; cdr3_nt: TGCGCCAGCAGCTTGCTTGGTGGAGCCAACACTGAAGCTTTCTTT
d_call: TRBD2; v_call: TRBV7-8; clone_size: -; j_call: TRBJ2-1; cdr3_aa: CASSEAGALGSNEQFF; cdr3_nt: TGTGCCAGCAGTGAAGCGGGAGCCCTTGGGTCCAATGAGCAGTTCTTC
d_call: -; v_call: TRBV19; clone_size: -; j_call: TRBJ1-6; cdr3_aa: CASSMGGVNSPLHF; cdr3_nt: TGTGCCAGTAGTATGGGAGGGGTTAATTCACCCCTCCACTTT
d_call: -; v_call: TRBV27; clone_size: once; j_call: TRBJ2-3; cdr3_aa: CASEAKYLADTQYF; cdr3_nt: TGTGCCAGCGAAGCCAAATACTTAGCAGATACGCAGTATTTT
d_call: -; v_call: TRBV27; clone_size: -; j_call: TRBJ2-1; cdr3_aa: CASTSRTESYNEQFF; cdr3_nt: TGTGCCAGCACCTCTCGGACAGAGTCCTACAATGAGCAGTTCTTC